The rows below give T cell receptor beta chains drawn from one sample of a study of T cell responses to AZD1222 COVID-19 vaccine. Libraries were prepared by immunoSEQ multiplex PCR; TCRdb keeps only in-frame clonotypes and omits some of them. In the table there are more than 100,000 clones, approximately 88% of which are singletons. This specimen was peripheral blood, taken on day 0 of AZD1222 vaccination. These receptors originate from an adult in good health. CDR3s include the opening cysteine and the closing phenylalanine or tryptophan. D genes are given only for firm matches. A clone size is listed for some rows: how often the clone was seen (once, few, many), or a class if it is expanded.

j_call d_call v_call clone_size cdr3_aa cdr3_nt
TRBJ2-5 NA TRBV6-5 NA CASSYWAQGETQYF TGTGCCAGCAGTTACTGGGCCCAGGGGGAGACCCAGTACTTC
TRBJ2-7 NA TRBV14 NA CASSQSSGEQYF TGTGCCAGCAGCCAATCCTCCGGCGAGCAGTACTTC
TRBJ1-6 NA TRBV6-5 once CASSKTESNSPLHF TGTGCCAGCAGTAAGACAGAGAGTAATTCACCCCTCCACTTT
TRBJ1-1 NA TRBV5-4 NA CASSIQGPTEAFF TGTGCCAGCAGCATACAGGGACCCACTGAAGCTTTCTTT
TRBJ1-4 NA TRBV19 once CASSGRTPDANEKLFF TGTGCCAGTAGTGGCAGGACACCCGATGCCAATGAAAAACTGTTTTTT
TRBJ2-3 TRBD1 TRBV6-5 NA CASAIQGATDTQYF TGTGCCAGCGCGATACAGGGGGCCACAGATACGCAGTATTTT
TRBJ1-1 NA TRBV5-1 once CASRQGTGNTEAFF TGCGCCAGCAGACAAGGGACTGGGAACACTGAAGCTTTCTTT
TRBJ1-2 NA TRBV29-1 NA CSVSLDAGRYTF TGCAGCGTTTCCCTTGACGCCGGACGCTACACCTTC
TRBJ1-5 TRBD1 TRBV7-9 NA CASSRQGQGGNQPQHF TGTGCCAGCAGCCGTCAGGGACAGGGAGGCAATCAGCCCCAGCATTTT
TRBJ1-1 NA TRBV19 NA CASSSGYLVAEAFF TGTGCCAGTAGTAGTGGGTACCTGGTCGCTGAAGCTTTCTTT
TRBJ1-1 NA TRBV7-3 NA CASSSADNTEAFF TGTGCCAGCAGCTCCGCAGACAACACTGAAGCTTTCTTT
TRBJ2-3 NA TRBV18 few CASSPSSSTDTQYF TGTGCCAGCTCACCCTCAAGTAGCACAGATACGCAGTATTTT
TRBJ2-7 NA TRBV6-2/TRBV6-3 NA CASSFRGATREQYF TGTGCCAGCAGTTTTCGGGGCGCGACTAGAGAGCAGTACTTC
TRBJ2-7 NA TRBV7-2 NA CASSLARDGSYEQYF TGTGCCAGCAGCTTAGCCCGGGACGGCTCCTACGAGCAGTACTTC
TRBJ1-5 NA TRBV6-2/TRBV6-3 NA CASSYRGKAQHF TGTGCCAGCAGTTATAGAGGGAAGGCCCAGCATTTT
TRBJ1-4 NA TRBV19 NA CASRGVSFEKLFF TGTGCCAGTAGGGGTGTGAGTTTTGAAAAACTGTTTTTT
TRBJ2-3 NA TRBV19 NA CASSRRQLVDTQYF TGTGCCAGTAGTAGGAGACAGTTGGTAGATACGCAGTATTTT
TRBJ2-2 NA TRBV28 NA CASSFGGGELFF TGTGCCAGCAGTTTCGGGGGAGGGGAGCTGTTTTTT
TRBJ2-1 NA TRBV10-3 NA CAIRNDRSYNEQFF TGTGCCATCAGAAACGACAGGTCCTACAATGAGCAGTTCTTC
TRBJ2-3 TRBD1 TRBV18 NA CASSDRVRIDTQYF TGTGCCAGCTCAGACAGGGTCCGGATAGATACGCAGTATTTT
TRBJ2-7 NA TRBV4-2 NA CASSQERDTSYEQYF TGTGCCAGCAGCCAGGAACGGGACACCTCCTACGAGCAGTACTTC
TRBJ1-4 NA TRBV7-2 few CASSLARTTNEKLFF TGTGCCAGCAGCTTAGCCAGAACAACTAATGAAAAACTGTTTTTT
TRBJ2-6 NA TRBV29-1 NA CSVVTGFGANVLTF TGCAGCGTTGTCACGGGATTCGGGGCCAACGTCCTGACTTTC